This T cell receptor (beta chain) was retrieved from a study of blood T cell repertoires in COVID-19 (dated by TCRdb to about 2020). Broadly, across the study: The collaborator samples originated in the United States, Italy and Spain and spanned the acute and convalescent phases of COVID-19. The prospective study material was composed of cDNA or gDNA derived from T cells, B-cell-depleted T cells, or PBMCs. The dataset comprised deeply sampled blood TCRbeta repertoires from subjects exposed to, actively infected with, or recovered from COVID-19. A freely available public database, intended as a resource for researchers studying the immune response to SARS-CoV-2, is where the repertoires were released. Samples were obtained from the ongoing ImmuneRACE study (first 160 participants) and from 1,254 subjects provided by 6 global collaborators. Nearly every sample came with metadata listing a de-identified subject ID, COVID-19 status, age in years and sex. Where available, HLA class I and class II types were obtained from metadata supplied by the sample provider rather than from assay-based typing.

TCRbeta CDR3 regions were amplified from genomic DNA by means of the immunoSEQ Assay, a bias-controlled multiplex PCR. As for the authors' bioinformatics: Within the assay, amplification of reference gene primers was used to estimate how many nucleated cells each sample contained. To quantify the absolute abundance of each unique TCRbeta CDR3 rearrangement, sequence reads were collapsed and filtered. For each sample, productive Simpson clonality was calculated as the square root of Simpson's diversity index across productive rearrangements. TCRdb stores this immuneACCESS table with in-frame sequences only. Part of the clones is absent; in the studies checked, under half of the shortfall reflects unresolved V genes, and no reason is known for the rest. The DNA was the basis for D and trimming; V, J and clone size are from that table. This sample lists 75,000 to 100,000 clones; more than 75% were detected once. The ten largest clones take up roughly 4.5% of the sample.

Taken from the germline V gene, the CDR1 and CDR2 loops are SNHLY and FYNNEI. The cysteine opens and the phenylalanine closes a CDR3 of 17 amino acids. Left in the record is the CDR3 DNA by itself, 51 bases read in frame from the first base. V is cut back by 8 bases and J by 2 bases, with 8 bases in the junction unmatched. Study-level results and caveats: The amount of clinical and demographic metadata varied by source and participant and was provided uncurated.

Concerning this clone: It has no known antigen specificity. No base-level quality is on record; no much larger clone is a single base apart.

Whole blood was collected in K2EDTA tubes by collaborating institutions according to the institutions' own protocols. For TCRbeta analysis, collaborator samples were shipped as frozen whole blood, as isolated PBMCs, or as DNA extracted from either sample type. The TCR sequence derives from an elderly woman with acute or convalescent COVID-19. Input material: peripheral blood. The rearrangement combines TRBV2 with TRBJ2-1; 14 nucleotides in the junction match TRBD2. The sequenced DNA: TGTGCCAGCTCTGGACTAGCGGGAGGAGGGGCCTACAATGAGCAGTTCTTC. Its protein is CASSGLAGGGAYNEQFF.